Shown below are 24 T cell receptor beta chains from a single sample sequenced in a study of OX40 agonist ivuxolimab in advanced cancers. TCRdb's table, derived via immunoSEQ multiplex PCR, lists solely in-frame clones and lacks some. Among around 78,000 clones listed, more than 80% were seen once. The specimen was CD4+ or CD8+ T cells sorted from blood, collected in a trial of the OX40 agonist ivuxolimab. Receptors originate from an adult with an advanced solid tumor such as melanoma, head and neck, liver or kidney cancer.

A word on this clone: Additional DNA sequences in this sample encode the identical CDR3. The V gene is TRBV5-1, the J gene TRBJ1-1; 11 nucleotides align to TRBD1. Germline assignment: CDR1 SGHRS and CDR2 YFSETQ. Trimming took 4 bases from V and 4 from J; bases not matched to a gene: 6. The CDR3 contains 15 residues. The CDR3 is CASSVAGQGGTEAFF. The CDR3 DNA follows: TGCGCCAGCAGCGTTGCGGGACAGGGGGGCACTGAAGCTTTCTTT. Supplemented by reference TRBV5-1 and TRBJ1-1, the full variable domain reads KAGVTQTPRYLIKTRGQQVTLSCSPISGHRSVSWYQQTPGQGLQFLFEYFSETQRNKGNFPGRFSGRQFSNSRSEMNVSTLELGDSALYLCASSVAGQGGTEAFFGQGTRLTVV.

The chain is built from TRBV7-6 and TRBJ2-1; maybe TRBD2 (7 bases). V dropped 1 base and J dropped 7 bases, with 11 bases sitting between them. The CDR3 has 14 residues. CDR1 is SGHVS, CDR2 FNYEAQ, per germline. CDR3: CASSLEGGENEQFF. The CDR3 DNA sequence: TGTGCCAGCAGCTTAGAGGGGGGGGAGAATGAGCAGTTCTTC.

The gene calls are TRBV30 and TRBJ2-3, with D perhaps matching TRBD1 or TRBD2 (6 bases each). Germline CDR1 GTSNPN, CDR2 SVGIG (reference sequence). The V end lost 4 bases, the J end lost 2 bases, and 13 bases lay between the germline ends. The CDR3 extends over 14 amino acids. DNA of the CDR3: TGTGCCTGGACCCCGGGGGCCGACACAGATACGCAGTATTTT. This translates into CAWTPGADTDTQYF.

The chain couples TRBV6-5 to TRBJ1-1; no clear D. Germline CDR1 is MNHEY and CDR2 is SVGAGI. V was shortened by 7 bases and J by 0 bases, with 9 bases between the two germline ends. The CDR3 loop spans 13 amino acids. DNA of the CDR3: TGTGCCAGCACTCCAAGAATGAACACTGAAGCTTTCTTT. Translated, it gives CASTPRMNTEAFF.

The chain carries TRBV5-1 and TRBJ2-1; 9 positions match TRBD1. The CDR3 has 17 amino acids. V was clipped by 1 base and J by 7 bases; unmatched bases: 12. Germline V gives CDR1 SGHRS, CDR2 YFSETQ. The CDR3 is CASSLKSQGAPGNEQFF. In DNA form, the CDR3 reads TGCGCCAGCAGCTTGAAATCACAGGGGGCTCCTGGGAATGAGCAGTTCTTC.

DNA of the CDR3: TGTGCCAATAGACAGCCGATCCGGCGCAATCAGCCCCAGCATTTT. Amino acid sequence: CANRQPIRRNQPQHF. The V gene is TRBV19, the J gene TRBJ1-5, with a possible D match to TRBD1 (5 bases). This CDR3 is built from 15 residues. V dropped 10 bases and J dropped 2 bases, with 18 bases sitting between them. Germline CDR1 reads LNHDA; CDR2 reads SQIVND (reference sequence).

This rearrangement joins TRBV15 to TRBJ2-5; possibly TRBD1 for D (6 bases). The germline V gene has CDR1 LNHNV and CDR2 YYDKDF (reference sequence). Trimming removed 1 base from V and 5 bases from J, with 11 bases in between. The CDR3 spans 14 residues. CDR3 sequence: CATSRAEGGETQYF. The CDR3 nucleotides are TGTGCCACCAGCAGAGCTGAAGGGGGTGAGACCCAGTACTTC.

The gene calls are TRBV27 and TRBJ1-1; D might be TRBD1 (6 bases). This CDR3 has 13 residues. V lost 2 bases and J lost 5, with 9 bases in between. Germline loops: CDR1 MNHEY, CDR2 SMNVEV (reference sequence). As DNA, the CDR3 is TGTGCCAGCAGTTTACAGGGGTATACTGAAGCTTTCTTT. This codes for CASSLQGYTEAFF.

CDR3 region: CASRQGAANTEAFF. DNA of the CDR3: TGCGCCAGCAGGCAGGGGGCGGCGAACACTGAAGCTTTCTTT. This sequence joins TRBV10-2 and TRBJ1-1, with 8 bases that match TRBD1. The CDR3 contains 14 residues. Per germline, CDR1 WSHSY and CDR2 SAAADI. Unmatched junction bases numbered 4, after V lost 6 bases and J lost 1 base.

The rearrangement links TRBV27 to TRBJ2-6; 7 bases agree with TRBD2. Germline trimming cut 6 bases from V and 1 base from J; bases unmatched to any gene: 9. Germline CDR1 and CDR2: MNHEY and SMNVEV (reference sequence). The CDR3 runs to 17 residues. CDR3 nucleotide sequence: TGTGCCAGCAGCTCCGACCGGGGAGGGTCTGGGGCCAACGTCCTGACTTTC. The encoded protein is CASSSDRGGSGANVLTF. The full variable domain, with the rest looked up from reference TRBV27 and TRBJ2-6, is EAQVTQNPRYLITVTGKKLTVTCSQNMNHEYMSWYRQDPGLGLRQIYYSMNVEVTDKGDVPEGYKVSRKEKRNFPLILESPSPNQTSLYFCASSSDRGGSGANVLTFGAGSRLTVL.

The chain joins TRBV21-1 to TRBJ1-5; the DNA was not used to check the table's D call, TRBD1. TRBV21-1 is a listed pseudogene. This CDR3 contains 14 residues. CDR3: CATSDRGGGQPQHF. The CDR3 coding sequence is TGTGCCACCTCGGACAGGGGTGGGGGACAGCCCCAGCATTTT.

The table lists this clone with a count of one. This chain links TRBV5-1 with TRBJ2-2; perhaps TRBD1 as D (5 bases). Germline-derived CDR1 and CDR2 are SGHRS and YFSETQ. With 0 bases removed from V and 1 base from J, the gap between germline ends came to 7 bases. The CDR3 contains 15 residues. CDR3 DNA sequence: TGCGCCAGCAGCTTGGACAGGCTGAACACCGGGGAGCTGTTTTTT. Translated, it gives CASSLDRLNTGELFF.

The rearrangement links TRBV5-4 to TRBJ2-5; unclear D gene. The germline V gene has CDR1 SGHNT and CDR2 YYREEE (reference sequence). CDR3 length: 14 residues. The ends were cut back, 0 bases at V and 1 base at J, with 7 bases in the middle. CDR3 coding DNA: TGTGCCAGCAGCTTGGCTACAACCCAAGAGACCCAGTACTTC. Encoded protein: CASSLATTQETQYF. Full variable domain (outside the CDR3, taken from reference TRBV5-4 and TRBJ2-5): ETGVTQSPTHLIKTRGQQVTLRCSSQSGHNTVSWYQQALGQGPQFIFQYYREEENGRGNFPPRFSGLQFPNYSSELNVNALELDDSALYLCASSLATTQETQYFGPGTRLLVL.

The chain employs TRBV6-8 and TRBJ1-4; weak D call: TRBD1 (6 bases). The ends were cut back, 0 bases at V and 4 bases at J, with 12 bases in the middle. The CDR3 loop spans 16 amino acids. Germline V gene sequence: CDR1 MNHGY, CDR2 SAAAGT. This CDR3 is CASSYSDRKNNEKLFF. CDR3 nucleotides: TGTGCCAGCAGTTACTCTGACAGGAAAAATAATGAAAAACTGTTTTTT.

The chain joins TRBV28 to TRBJ2-7; 9 bases are shared with TRBD1. The germline CDR1 and CDR2 sequences are MDHEN and SYDVKM. Germline trimming cut 1 base from V and 3 bases from J; bases unmatched to any gene: 7. The CDR3 consists of 16 residues. CDR3 DNA: TGTGCCAGCAGTTTATCGGGGGGACAGGGCCACTACGAGCAGTACTTC. It yields the protein CASSLSGGQGHYEQYF.

The CDR3 protein is CASSFAGQGTGEQFF. CDR3 nucleotide sequence: TGTGCCAGCAGTTTTGCGGGACAGGGGACGGGGGAGCAGTTCTTC. The rearrangement joins TRBV27 to TRBJ2-1; 10 nucleotides line up with TRBD1. The germline V gene has CDR1 MNHEY and CDR2 SMNVEV (reference sequence). V dropped 3 bases and J dropped 10; count of bases not matched to a gene: 9. The CDR3 extends over 15 amino acids.

This clone was recorded once. The rearrangement joins TRBV19 to TRBJ2-3, with 14 bases that match TRBD2. The ends lost 9 bases at V and 0 bases at J; junction bases unmatched: 5. Germline CDR1 and CDR2: LNHDA and SQIVND (reference sequence). CDR3 length equals 16 residues. CDR3 in DNA: TGTGCCAGCGGGACTAGCGGGGGTGCTAGCACAGATACGCAGTATTTT. It translates to CASGTSGGASTDTQYF. The entire variable domain, with the rest obtained from reference TRBV19 and TRBJ2-3, is as follows: DGGITQSPKYLFRKEGQNVTLSCEQNLNHDAMYWYRQDPGQGLRLIYYSQIVNDFQKGDIAEGYSVSREKKESFPLTVTSAQKNPTAFYLCASGTSGGASTDTQYFGPGTRLTVL.

This clone showed up just once. The CDR3 is CASSFVGTDTQYF. The CDR3 nucleotides read TGTGCCAGCAGCTTCGTGGGCACAGATACGCAGTATTTT. The chain carries TRBV7-3 and TRBJ2-3, with D unclear. The CDR3 is 13 residues long. The germline V gene encodes CDR1 SGHTA and CDR2 FQGTGA. Trimming pared 3 bases from V and 1 base from J, leaving 5 bases between.

V and J are TRBV5-1 and TRBJ2-5; TRBD2 matches 7 bases. V dropped 2 bases and J dropped 5; count of bases not matched to a gene: 12. CDR1 and CDR2 from the germline V gene are SGHRS and YFSETQ. There are 16 residues in the CDR3. The CDR3: CASSLNGETSWETQYF. As DNA, the CDR3 is TGCGCCAGCAGCTTAAACGGGGAGACTAGCTGGGAGACCCAGTACTTC.

The chain couples TRBV29-1 to TRBJ1-2, with D perhaps matching TRBD1 (6 bases). Germline CDR1 reads SQVTM; CDR2 reads ANQGSEA. The length of the CDR3 is 10 residues. The germline V and J ends were trimmed by 7 bases and 6 bases, with 9 bases remaining between them. CDR3 sequence: CSGGRDGYTF. CDR3 bases: TGCAGCGGGGGGCGAGATGGCTACACCTTC.

This chain connects TRBV7-6 to TRBJ1-5, with no clear D. Germline V CDR1 and CDR2: SGHVS, FNYEAQ. This CDR3 spans 14 amino acids. Trimming removed 5 bases at V and 3 bases at J, with 11 bases between. CDR3 amino acids: CASSRVVSNQPQHF. CDR3 in DNA: TGTGCCAGCAGCCGCGTGGTTTCCAATCAGCCCCAGCATTTT.

This CDR3 reads CSVGQGEWTEAFF. CDR3 DNA: TGCAGCGTTGGACAGGGGGAGTGGACTGAAGCTTTCTTT. The chain is built from TRBV29-1 and TRBJ1-1; 9 nucleotides agree with TRBD1. The CDR3 consists of 13 residues. Germline V gene lookup returns CDR1 SQVTM and CDR2 ANQGSEA. Losses at the gene ends were 4 bases for V and 5 bases for J; bases not matched to a gene: 5.

The chain combines TRBV11-2 with TRBJ1-2, with TRBD1 matching over 7 bases. The germline V gene has CDR1 SGHAT and CDR2 FQNNGV. After removal of 4 bases from V and 8 bases from J, the junction contained 7 bases not matched to a gene. The CDR3 extends over 13 amino acids. CDR3 sequence: CASSSDRLRGYTF. The CDR3 DNA reads as TGTGCCAGCAGCTCGGACAGGTTAAGAGGCTACACCTTC.

The genes are TRBV20-1 and TRBJ1-2; D ambiguous. CDR1 is DFQATT, CDR2 SNEGSKA, per germline (reference sequence). The CDR3 is made up of 10 amino acids. V lost 3 bases and J lost 8, with 7 bases in between. CDR3 in DNA: TGCAGTGCTAGGGAGGGAGGCTACACCTTC. It encodes CSAREGGYTF.